One sample yielded the 13 T cell receptor beta chains listed below, sequenced in a study of cytomegalovirus exposure and HLA in healthy donors. The PCR employed 60 Vbeta primers together with 13 Jbeta primers. Sequenced by immunoSEQ multiplex PCR; TCRdb stores in-frame clones only, minus some. The profile covers about 210,000 clones, with about four fifths appearing a single time and roughly a tenth taken by the ten largest. The sequenced material came from PBMCs. These receptors came from a woman aged 50 to 60 in good health and CMV-seropositive.

This rearrangement joins TRBV9 to TRBJ1-2; the D gene is possibly TRBD1 (5 bases). V was clipped by 0 bases and J by 3 bases, with 6 bases between them. Germline CDR1 SGDLS, CDR2 YYNGEE. This CDR3 has 13 amino acids. This CDR3 is CASSVEGYYGYTF. The DNA for the CDR3 is TGTGCCAGCAGCGTAGAGGGGTACTATGGCTACACCTTC. The full variable domain, with the rest looked up from reference TRBV9 and TRBJ1-2, is DSGVTQTPKHLITATGQRVTLRCSPRSGDLSVYWYQQSLDQGLQFLIQYYNGEERAKGNILERFSAQQFPDLHSELNLSSLELGDSALYFCASSVEGYYGYTFGSGTRLTVV.

This chain joins TRBV11-1 and TRBJ2-1; TRBD2 matches 7 bases. The junction had 10 bases not matched to a gene; V was cut back by 3 bases and J by 2 bases. Germline V CDR1 and CDR2: SGHAT, FQDESV (reference sequence). There are 17 residues in the CDR3. The chain's CDR3 is CASSFRVGRGTYNEQFF. CDR3 coding DNA: TGTGCCAGCAGCTTTCGAGTGGGGAGGGGTACCTACAATGAGCAGTTCTTC.

This clone has only a few counts. The J gene is TRBJ1-2, the V gene TRBV18; D is uncertain. In germline, CDR1 is KGHSH, CDR2 LQKENI. The CDR3 consists of 15 residues. The V end was cut by 2 bases, the J end by 8 bases, with 18 bases between. CDR3 nucleotide sequence: TGTGCCAGCTCACCATCCCGGGAGGGAAAAGGGGGCTACACCTTC. This sequence encodes CASSPSREGKGGYTF.

This clone was seen only a few times. The chain links TRBV7-2 to TRBJ1-1; D is ambiguous. This CDR3 region has 12 residues. Germline V gene lookup returns CDR1 SGHTA and CDR2 FQGNSA. Deletions cut 3 bases from V and 3 bases from J, with 5 bases between. The CDR3 DNA follows: TGTGCCAGCAGCTTCGGGGACACTGAAGCTTTCTTT. Its protein is CASSFGDTEAFF.

This clone was counted once. J is TRBJ2-7 and V is TRBV5-1; a weak D match, TRBD2 (5 bases). This CDR3 is 11 amino acids long. With 4 bases removed from V and 7 bases from J, the gap between germline ends came to 9 bases. In germline, CDR1 is SGHRS, CDR2 YFSETQ. DNA of the CDR3: TGCGCCAGCAGCGCGGAGGTTGAGCAGTACTTC. Translation: CASSAEVEQYF.

Comment on this clone: This same CDR3 is encoded by further DNA sequences in the sample. The rearrangement joins TRBV6-5 to TRBJ1-1; D gene ambiguous. Trimming shortened V by 5 bases and J by 0 bases, and 4 bases separated the two germline ends. This CDR3 is built from 12 residues. CDR1 and CDR2 from the germline V gene are MNHEY and SVGAGI. The CDR3 reads CASSTVNTEAFF. CDR3 DNA: TGTGCCAGCAGTACGGTGAACACTGAAGCTTTCTTT.

The genes are TRBV7-8 and TRBJ2-7; maybe TRBD2 (5 bases). With 1 base removed from V and 3 bases from J, the gap between germline ends came to 10 bases. CDR3 length: 14 amino acids. Germline CDR1 reads SGHVS; CDR2 reads FQNEAQ. In nucleotides, the CDR3 is TGTGCCAGCAGCTTAGGGACCGGACTCTACGAGCAGTACTTC. This encodes CASSLGTGLYEQYF.

This clone was seen many times. The gene calls are TRBV5-1 and TRBJ2-7, with a tentative D call TRBD2 (6 bases). CDR1 SGHRS and CDR2 YFSETQ come from the germline V gene. The V and J ends lost 0 bases and 6 bases respectively, with 16 bases between them. The length of the CDR3 is 15 residues. CDR3 region: CASSLEILTAGEQYF. Here the CDR3 DNA reads TGCGCCAGCAGCTTGGAAATTTTAACAGCGGGCGAGCAGTACTTC.

The count of this clone is one. This chain connects TRBV6-5 to TRBJ2-3; 10 positions agree with TRBD2. CDR3 size: 16 residues. Germline-derived CDR1 and CDR2 are MNHEY and SVGAGI. V trimming: 4 bases; J trimming: 0 bases; junction bases outside the gene matches: 4. The CDR3 loop is CASSSGLAESTDTQYF. The CDR3 DNA is TGTGCCAGCAGTTCCGGACTAGCGGAAAGCACAGATACGCAGTATTTT.

CDR3 region: CASSLSLLASETQYF. The CDR3, as DNA: TGTGCCAGCAGCTTGTCCCTACTAGCGTCAGAGACCCAGTACTTC. The chain employs TRBV13 and TRBJ2-5; TRBD2 matches 7 bases. Unmatched junction bases numbered 8, after V lost 3 bases and J lost 4 bases. The CDR3 totals 15 residues. Per germline, CDR1 PRHDT and CDR2 FYEKMQ (reference sequence). Complete variable domain (other parts from reference TRBV13 and TRBJ2-5): AAGVIQSPRHLIKEKRETATLKCYPIPRHDTVYWYQQGPGQDPQFLISFYEKMQSDKGSIPDRFSAQQFSDYHSELNMSSLELGDSALYFCASSLSLLASETQYFGPGTRLLVL.

The chain recombines TRBV5-1 with TRBJ2-5; 10 bases are shared with TRBD1. Germline-derived CDR1 and CDR2 are SGHRS and YFSETQ. This CDR3 comprises 16 residues. Unmatched junction bases numbered 9, after V lost 2 bases and J lost 5 bases. CDR3 protein: CASSFDGTGEGETQYF. The CDR3 DNA is TGCGCCAGCAGCTTCGACGGGACAGGGGAAGGGGAGACCCAGTACTTC.

This chain joins TRBV5-1 and TRBJ2-1, with 9 bases that match TRBD1. The CDR3 has 16 residues. V was pared by 0 bases and J by 5 bases, with 6 bases of the junction left unmatched. Germline V lookup: CDR1 SGHRS, CDR2 YFSETQ. The DNA of the CDR3 is TGCGCCAGCAGCTTGGACCGGACAGGGGATCACAATGAGCAGTTCTTC. Translated: CASSLDRTGDHNEQFF.

The chain carries TRBV28 and TRBJ1-2; 9 bases line up with TRBD1. Germline V CDR1 and CDR2: MDHEN, SYDVKM. V lost 3 bases to trimming and J lost 4 bases; unmatched junction nucleotides: 24. The CDR3 has 21 residues. CDR3 sequence (DNA): TGTGCCAGCAGTTTCGAACTCGGTCTTCGAAGGGAACAGGGGGCAAGCTATGGCTACACCTTC. Amino acid sequence: CASSFELGLRREQGASYGYTF.